Listed below are T cell receptor beta chains from one sample, sequenced in a study of shared clonotypes between healthy human individuals. Assay: immunoSEQ multiplex PCR; the TCRdb copy retains only in-frame clones and omits some. The table has about 980,000 clones, approximately 80% seen once. The material sequenced was memory CD4+ T cells sorted from blood. Receptors originate from a man aged 18 to 29 in good health. The CDR3 runs from the conserved cysteine through the conserved F or W. Fields, in order: D gene, J gene, clone size, V gene, CDR3 protein, CDR3 DNA. D genes are given only for firm matches. Clone size is not always given. Where it is, it says once, few, many or a class for expanded clones.

NA,TRBJ2-7,NA,TRBV9,CASSVDLGFYEQYF,TGTGCCAGCAGCGTAGACCTGGGTTTCTACGAGCAGTACTTC
TRBD1,TRBJ2-7,few,TRBV14,CASSHDGQAHEQYF,TGTGCCAGCAGCCATGACGGACAGGCCCACGAGCAGTACTTC
NA,TRBJ2-2,NA,TRBV5-5,CASSARLTGELFF,TGTGCCAGCAGCGCCCGGCTCACCGGGGAGCTGTTTTTT
NA,TRBJ1-4,many,TRBV10-3,CATADKSNEKLFF,TGTGCCACCGCGGACAAGTCTAATGAAAAACTGTTTTTT
NA,TRBJ2-7,NA,TRBV27,CASSLFPGSSYEQYF,TGTGCCAGCAGTTTATTCCCCGGAAGCTCCTACGAGCAGTACTTC
NA,TRBJ1-5,NA,TRBV6-1,CASIRESNQPQHF,TGTGCCAGCATTAGGGAAAGCAATCAGCCCCAGCATTTT
TRBD1,TRBJ1-5,NA,TRBV10-3,CAISMDRVGNQPQHF,TGTGCCATCAGTATGGACAGGGTGGGCAATCAGCCCCAGCATTTT
TRBD2,TRBJ2-2,NA,TRBV5-1,CASSAGTTLNTGELFF,TGCGCCAGCAGCGCCGGGACTACCTTGAACACCGGGGAGCTGTTTTTT
NA,TRBJ1-1,NA,TRBV7-6,CASSSEVNTEAFF,TGTGCCAGCAGCTCGGAGGTGAACACTGAAGCTTTCTTT
NA,TRBJ2-1,NA,TRBV5-1,CASSLRGDSYNEQFF,TGCGCCAGCAGCTTACGCGGGGACTCCTACAATGAGCAGTTCTTC
TRBD1,TRBJ1-4,few,TRBV2,CASTGIGGAEKLFF,TGTGCCAGCACTGGTATAGGGGGCGCGGAAAAACTGTTTTTT
TRBD1,TRBJ1-4,NA,TRBV7-9,CASSTRDRGGTNEKLFF,TGTGCCAGCAGCACAAGGGACAGGGGCGGAACTAATGAAAAACTGTTTTTT
NA,TRBJ1-5,NA,TRBV6-5,CASSLQQGSQPQHF,TGTGCCAGCAGTCTCCAACAGGGTTCTCAGCCCCAGCATTTT
TRBD2,TRBJ2-7,NA,TRBV6-5,CASRSGGARTYEQYF,TGTGCCAGCAGATCGGGGGGGGCTCGAACCTACGAGCAGTACTTC
NA,TRBJ2-5,NA,TRBV18,CASSRAQGRQETQYF,TGTGCCAGCTCACGCGCACAGGGCCGACAAGAGACCCAGTACTTC